This entry lists 17 T cell receptor beta chains sequenced from one sample in a study of brain T cells in children with intractable seizures. Repertoires were generated with immunoSEQ multiplex PCR, while TCRdb's copy carries only in-frame clones and drops some. The table has approximately 44,000 clones, 75% to 95% seen once. The material was peripheral blood, obtained at surgery. The receptors derive from a girl aged 2 to 10 with tuberous sclerosis and intractable seizures.

The J gene is TRBJ1-4, the V gene TRBV20-1; D remains ambiguous. The CDR3 sequence is 11 residues long. The germline V gene encodes CDR1 DFQATT and CDR2 SNEGSKA (reference sequence). V was shortened by 7 bases and J by 7 bases, with 10 bases between the two germline ends. CDR3 sequence reads: CSEPAGEKLFF. The CDR3 DNA is TGCAGTGAACCTGCAGGTGAAAAACTGTTTTTT.

The V gene is TRBV4-1, the J gene TRBJ2-5; the D gene could be TRBD1 or TRBD2 (5 bases each). This CDR3 spans 15 amino acids. Deletions cut 0 bases from V and 1 base from J, with 9 bases between. CDR1 and CDR2 (germline): MGHRA, YSYEKL. The CDR3 DNA is TGCGCCAGCAGCCAAGATTGGGACCGCCAAGAGACCCAGTACTTC. Amino acids: CASSQDWDRQETQYF.

The chain couples TRBV19 to TRBJ2-7; a weak D match, TRBD2 (6 bases). This CDR3 has 15 amino acids. V shed 7 bases and J shed 3 bases, with 19 bases lying between them. Germline CDR1 and CDR2: LNHDA and SQIVND (reference sequence). The CDR3 region is CASTVRCVRGYEQYV. The DNA of the CDR3 is TGTGCCAGTACAGTAAGGTGTGTGCGGGGCTACGAGCAGTACGTC.

This chain connects TRBV6-2 or TRBV6-3 to TRBJ1-4; unclear D gene. Deletions cut 2 bases from V and 3 bases from J, with 10 bases between. The CDR3 runs to 15 residues. From germline, CDR1 is MNHEY and CDR2 SVGEGT. The CDR3 reads CASSYARGANEKLFF. The CDR3 DNA follows: TGTGCCAGCAGTTACGCCCGGGGAGCTAATGAAAAACTGTTTTTT.

The rearrangement uses TRBV7-8 and TRBJ1-2; D remains unclear. Deletions cut 5 bases from V and 8 bases from J, with 9 bases between. This CDR3 contains 11 residues. Germline values: CDR1 SGHVS, CDR2 FQNEAQ. The CDR3 here is CASSDRRGYTF. The CDR3 DNA follows: TGTGCCAGCAGCGATCGAAGGGGCTACACCTTC.

This chain connects TRBV2 to TRBJ1-2, with a possible D match to TRBD1 (6 bases). Deletions cut 5 bases from V and 0 bases from J, with 13 bases between. The CDR3 has 15 amino acids. Germline assignment: CDR1 SNHLY and CDR2 FYNNEI. In DNA form, the CDR3 reads TGTGCCAGCAGTCCGGACAGCTTAACTAACTATGGCTACACCTTC. Amino acid sequence: CASSPDSLTNYGYTF.

The CDR3 is CASSPPQKESPRRPGNTIYF. The CDR3 nucleotides are TGTGCCAGCTCACCCCCCCAGAAGGAATCCCCTCGGCGGCCTGGAAACACCATATATTTT. This chain uses TRBV18 with TRBJ1-3; D is unresolved. The germline V and J ends were trimmed by 3 bases and 2 bases, with 26 bases remaining between them. The CDR3 contains 20 residues. In germline, CDR1 is KGHSH, CDR2 LQKENI.

The rearrangement links TRBV9 to TRBJ2-4; 8 bases align to TRBD1. The CDR3 runs 15 residues. Germline V gene data show CDR1 as SGDLS and CDR2 as YYNGEE. With V trimmed by 0 bases and J by 9 bases, 8 bases remained unmatched. The CDR3: CASSVGQGSQGIQYF. In DNA, the CDR3 is TGTGCCAGCAGCGTAGGACAGGGGTCTCAGGGCATTCAGTACTTC.

The chain is built from TRBV7-8 and TRBJ2-2; D perhaps matches TRBD1 (6 bases). Germline V gives CDR1 SGHVS, CDR2 FQNEAQ. V gave up 1 base and J gave up 6 bases, with 12 bases separating them. CDR3 length: 15 residues. The CDR3 coding sequence is TGTGCCAGCAGCTTAGGCAACAGGGTATCCGGGGAGCTGTTTTTT. It is translated as CASSLGNRVSGELFF.

The chain carries TRBV27 and TRBJ2-7; D possibly corresponds to TRBD2 (6 bases). The CDR3 sequence is 15 residues long. Trimming cost V 2 bases and J 3 bases, with 14 bases left between them. The germline CDR1 and CDR2 sequences are MNHEY and SMNVEV (reference sequence). CDR3 coding DNA: TGTGCCAGCAGTTTAGGAGGGATACTGTACTACGAGCAGTACTTC. Protein sequence: CASSLGGILYYEQYF.

J is TRBJ1-5 and V is TRBV19, with D perhaps matching TRBD1 (5 bases). V shed 9 bases and J shed 0 bases, with 15 bases lying between them. Germline values: CDR1 LNHDA, CDR2 SQIVND (reference sequence). CDR3 length: 15 amino acids. Here the CDR3 DNA reads TGTGCCAGGAACCCTGGGGGTCGTAGCAATCAGCCCCAGCATTTT. Translated: CARNPGGRSNQPQHF.

The chain carries TRBV24-1 and TRBJ2-3; D may be TRBD1 (5 bases). Trimming stripped 4 bases from V and 5 bases from J, with 15 bases between. The CDR3 runs to 15 residues. Germline V CDR1 and CDR2: KGHDR, SFDVKD. The DNA of the CDR3 is TGTGCCACCAGTGACCCACGGCGACAGTTAGATACGCAGTATTTT. Residues: CATSDPRRQLDTQYF.

The V and J genes are TRBV6-6 and TRBJ2-7, with 9 bases that match TRBD1. Germline V lookup: CDR1 MNHNY, CDR2 SVGAGI (reference sequence). V lost 0 bases and J lost 3; bases outside the gene matches: 6. The CDR3 loop spans 16 amino acids. The CDR3 bases are TGTGCCAGCAGTTACTCGGACAGGGGACCCCACTACGAGCAGTACGTC. Protein product: CASSYSDRGPHYEQYV.

This clone came up once. The V and J genes are TRBV5-6 and TRBJ1-2; D is ambiguous. CDR1 and CDR2 (germline): SGHDT, YYEEEE. Trimming cost V 1 base and J 4 bases, with 8 bases left between them. CDR3 length: 13 amino acids. CDR3 DNA: TGTGCCAGCAGCTTGTCCAGCGGCTATGGCTACACCTTC. It is translated as CASSLSSGYGYTF. Full variable domain (remainder filled in from reference TRBV5-6 and TRBJ1-2): DAGVTQSPTHLIKTRGQQVTLRCSPKSGHDTVSWYQQALGQGPQFIFQYYEEEERQRGNFPDRFSGHQFPNYSSELNVNALLLGDSALYLCASSLSSGYGYTFGSGTRLTVV.

This chain uses TRBV5-6 with TRBJ2-5; no firm D call. V was pared by 0 bases and J by 2 bases, with 11 bases between. The CDR3 runs to 15 residues. CDR1 is SGHDT and CDR2 is YYEEEE in the germline V gene. CDR3 residues: CASSLARLTQETQYF. Written as DNA, the CDR3 is TGTGCCAGCAGCTTGGCCCGGCTAACACAAGAGACCCAGTACTTC.

The rearrangement joins TRBV10-2 to TRBJ2-3, with 10 bases fitting TRBD2. V lost 4 bases to trimming and J lost 1 base; unmatched junction nucleotides: 2. Germline CDR1 is WSHSY and CDR2 is SAAADI. There are 15 residues in the CDR3. CDR3 sequence (DNA): TGCGCCAGCAGTGTGCTAGCGGGGGGCACAGATACGCAGTATTTT. This encodes CASSVLAGGTDTQYF.

The rearrangement uses TRBV2 and TRBJ2-2, with no clear D. Per germline, CDR1 SNHLY and CDR2 FYNNEI. The CDR3 length is 12 residues. V was clipped by 4 bases and J by 7 bases, with 7 bases between them. DNA of the CDR3: TGTGCCAGCAGTGTTCCGGGCGGGGAGCTGTTTTTT. Protein product: CASSVPGGELFF. The full variable domain, with the rest looked up from reference TRBV2 and TRBJ2-2, is EPEVTQTPSHQVTQMGQEVILRCVPISNHLYFYWYRQILGQKVEFLVSFYNNEISEKSEIFDDQFSVERPDGSNFTLKIRSTKLEDSAMYFCASSVPGGELFFGEGSRLTVL.